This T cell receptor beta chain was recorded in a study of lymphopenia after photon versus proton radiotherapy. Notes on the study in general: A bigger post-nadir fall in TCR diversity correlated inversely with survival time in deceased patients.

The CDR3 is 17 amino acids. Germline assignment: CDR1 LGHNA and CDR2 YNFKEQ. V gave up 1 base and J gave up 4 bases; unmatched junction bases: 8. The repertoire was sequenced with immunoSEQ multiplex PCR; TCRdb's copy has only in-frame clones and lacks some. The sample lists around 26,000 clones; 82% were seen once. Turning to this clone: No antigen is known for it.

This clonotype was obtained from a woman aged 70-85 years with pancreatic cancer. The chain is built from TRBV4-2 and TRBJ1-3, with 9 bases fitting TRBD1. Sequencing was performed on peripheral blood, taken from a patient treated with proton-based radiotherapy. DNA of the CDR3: TGTGCCAGCAGCCAAGGAAGGGGACAGGGAGCGGGAAACACCATATATTTT. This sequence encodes CASSQGRGQGAGNTIYF.